This record covers a single T cell receptor beta chain. The data were obtained in a study of cytomegalovirus exposure and HLA in healthy donors. The PCR employed 60 Vbeta primers together with 13 Jbeta primers. Measured with immunoSEQ multiplex PCR; TCRdb has only the in-frame clones, and not every one. The data show approximately 100,000 clones, 76% seen once. Trimming took 4 bases from V and 3 from J, leaving 16 bases between them. Germline CDR1 SQVTM, CDR2 ANQGSEA. The CDR3 spans 14 residues. This clonotype was sampled from a man between 35 and 55 years old in good health and CMV-seronegative. The material sequenced was PBMCs. The chain joins TRBV29-1 to TRBJ2-7; tentatively, D is TRBD2 (7 bases). CDR3 in DNA: TGCAGCGTTGGGGGGGGGCCGGGCTTCTACGAGCAGTACGTC. It specifies CSVGGGPGFYEQYV.